Following are 17 T cell receptor beta chains from one sample sequenced in a study of blood T cell repertoires in COVID-19. The assay was immunoSEQ multiplex PCR, and TCRdb's table has in-frame clones only and misses some. The sample has about 260,000 clones, 70% to 90% seen once. Sequenced input: peripheral blood. These receptors were obtained from a woman aged 40 to 50 with acute or convalescent COVID-19.

This clone was observed once. V is TRBV5-1 and J is TRBJ1-2; perhaps TRBD1 as D (6 bases). V lost 4 bases and J 5 bases, leaving 18 bases between the germline ends. The CDR3 spans 15 residues. Germline values: CDR1 SGHRS, CDR2 YFSETQ. CDR3 loop: CASSLSSGGDYGYTF. The CDR3 nucleotides read TGCGCCAGCAGCCTCAGTTCGGGGGGCGATTATGGCTACACCTTC.

The chain is built from TRBV15 and TRBJ1-4; 7 nucleotides match TRBD1. With V trimmed by 7 bases and J by 11 bases, 16 bases remained unmatched. Germline CDR1 is LNHNV and CDR2 is YYDKDF (reference sequence). The CDR3 covers 15 residues. CDR3 in amino acids: CATKPDRLESNKLFF. The CDR3 coding sequence is TGTGCCACCAAACCGGACAGGTTGGAGAGTAATAAACTGTTTTTT.

The chain employs TRBV12-3 or TRBV12-4 and TRBJ1-1; unclear D gene. The CDR3 consists of 13 residues. The V gene lost 8 bases and the J gene lost 4 bases, with 14 bases spanning the gap. The CDR3: CASLVGLGTEAFF. The CDR3 bases are TGTGCCAGCCTAGTTGGTCTGGGCACTGAAGCTTTCTTT.

This clone was counted once. The V call is TRBV25-1, the J call TRBJ1-2; the D gene is possibly TRBD1 (6 bases). This CDR3 comprises 15 residues. Germline V gene sequence: CDR1 MGHDK, CDR2 SYGVNS. V gave up 1 base and J gave up 8 bases, with 17 bases separating them. Here the CDR3 DNA reads TGTGCCAGCAGTGAATGGGTTGGCCGACAGGAGGGCTACACCTTC. Its translation is CASSEWVGRQEGYTF.

The rearrangement joins TRBV19 to TRBJ2-1; no definite D call. CDR1 is LNHDA, CDR2 SQIVND, per germline (reference sequence). V lost 6 bases to trimming and J lost 0 bases, with 12 bases between them. The CDR3 has 15 residues. CDR3 amino acids: CASRSVRGSYNEQFF. The CDR3 nucleotides read TGTGCCAGTAGGTCTGTTCGAGGCTCCTACAATGAGCAGTTCTTC.

The V and J genes are TRBV2 and TRBJ1-6; tentatively, D is TRBD1 (6 bases). Germline loops: CDR1 SNHLY, CDR2 FYNNEI. V dropped 8 bases and J dropped 7 bases, with 12 bases sitting between them. The CDR3 consists of 13 residues. The CDR3 loop is CASERQGNSPLHF. Written as DNA, the CDR3 is TGTGCCAGCGAGCGGCAGGGGAATTCACCCCTCCACTTT.

J is TRBJ1-1 and V is TRBV18; D possibly corresponds to TRBD1 (6 bases). In germline, CDR1 is KGHSH, CDR2 LQKENI. The V end lost 6 bases, the J end lost 1 base, and 12 bases lay between the germline ends. The CDR3 loop spans 14 amino acids. The DNA of the CDR3 is TGTGCCAGCTCCCGGACAGCAGAGAACACTGAAGCTTTCTTT. This sequence encodes CASSRTAENTEAFF.

The CDR3 bases are TGTGCCAGCAGCCCAGACATAGGGGCCCTAAACTATGGCTACACCTTC. Translation: CASSPDIGALNYGYTF. This chain uses TRBV7-9 with TRBJ1-2, with a weak D call TRBD1 (5 bases). V shed 5 bases and J shed 2 bases, with 18 bases lying between them. Germline V lookup: CDR1 SEHNR, CDR2 FQNEAQ (reference sequence). The CDR3 extends over 16 amino acids.

The chain links TRBV2 to TRBJ2-7, with D perhaps matching TRBD2 (7 bases). This CDR3 contains 15 residues. Looked up from germline, CDR1 is SNHLY and CDR2 is FYNNEI. The ends were cut back, 8 bases at V and 2 bases at J, with 19 bases in the middle. CDR3: CASPRPGGPPYEQYV. The CDR3 DNA follows: TGTGCCAGCCCTAGACCCGGGGGGCCACCCTACGAGCAGTACGTC.

V gene TRBV2 combines with J gene TRBJ2-5, with TRBD2 as a possible D gene (5 bases). Germline CDR1 and CDR2: SNHLY and FYNNEI. Deletions cut 4 bases from V and 4 bases from J, with 16 bases between. This CDR3 is built from 15 residues. DNA for the CDR3: TGTGCCAGCAGTGGGCCAAAAGGCGGGCCAGAGACCCAGTACTTC. Residues: CASSGPKGGPETQYF.

The chain couples TRBV5-1 to TRBJ1-5; D uncertain. Per the germline V gene, CDR1 is SGHRS and CDR2 is YFSETQ. Trimming pared 0 bases from V and 7 bases from J, leaving 14 bases between. CDR3 length: 15 residues. CDR3 residues: CASSLDDGSRQPQHF. The CDR3 DNA reads TGCGCCAGCAGCTTGGACGACGGCTCCAGGCAGCCCCAGCATTTT.

This chain uses TRBV7-9 with TRBJ1-6, with TRBD1 identical over 8 bases. The CDR3 loop spans 14 amino acids. Germline lookup yields CDR1 SEHNR and CDR2 FQNEAQ (reference sequence). Losses at the gene ends were 5 bases for V and 7 bases for J; bases not matched to a gene: 4. CDR3 sequence reads: CASSKQGGNSPLHF. The CDR3 DNA reads as TGTGCCAGCAGCAAACAGGGGGGGAATTCACCCCTCCACTTT.

The chain links TRBV14 to TRBJ1-2; D might be TRBD1 (5 bases). The CDR3 consists of 11 residues. With 5 bases removed from V and 7 bases from J, the gap between germline ends came to 8 bases. Germline CDR1 reads SGHDN; CDR2 reads FVKESK. CDR3 DNA sequence: TGTGCCAGCAGCTCAGGGTCTGGCTACACCTTC. Amino acids: CASSSGSGYTF.

This rearrangement joins TRBV4-1 to TRBJ2-1; TRBD1 matches at 7 bases. Germline CDR1 reads MGHRA; CDR2 reads YSYEKL. This CDR3 spans 13 amino acids. The ends lost 2 bases at V and 13 bases at J; junction bases unmatched: 8. The CDR3 spells CASSQRDSQEQFF. DNA for the CDR3: TGCGCCAGCAGCCAAAGGGACAGCCAAGAACAGTTCTTC.

The chain is built from TRBV28 and TRBJ1-2; the match to TRBD1 covers 9 bases. The CDR3 totals 18 residues. With 3 bases clipped from V and 7 bases from J, the junction kept 18 bases outside the gene matches. CDR1 MDHEN and CDR2 SYDVKM come from the germline V gene. The CDR3 protein is CASSFLGQGVERGFGYTF. DNA of the CDR3: TGTGCCAGCAGTTTCCTGGGACAGGGAGTCGAACGAGGGTTTGGCTACACCTTC.

This chain uses TRBV5-6 with TRBJ1-2, with D possibly being TRBD1 (6 bases). The CDR3 has 13 amino acids. V was cut by 5 bases and J by 4 bases, with 12 bases left in between. CDR1 and CDR2 from the germline V gene are SGHDT and YYEEEE. CDR3 loop: CASRRTVSYGYTF. CDR3 nucleotide sequence: TGTGCCAGCAGGAGGACAGTATCCTATGGCTACACCTTC.

The chain employs TRBV5-6 and TRBJ2-2, with TRBD1 matching over 8 bases. Looked up from germline, CDR1 is SGHDT and CDR2 is YYEEEE. With V trimmed by 5 bases and J by 1 base, 4 bases remained unmatched. This CDR3 has 15 amino acids. The CDR3 reads CASSWTGRNTGELFF. The CDR3 nucleotides are TGTGCCAGCAGTTGGACAGGGAGGAACACCGGGGAGCTGTTTTTT.